This paragraph reports one T cell receptor (beta chain). The antigen remains unidentified. Only in-frame clones appear in the TCRdb table, and some are missing; sequencing was by immunoSEQ multiplex PCR. The data contain 100,000 or so clones, just under 90% of them singletons. This record belongs to a study of T cell responses to AZD1222 COVID-19 vaccine. Study results and caveats: Clonal diversity was possibly underestimated, and the donors were mostly white British, with more females. Reportedly, close to half of spike-specific TCRs are directed against unmutated variant regions. With dominance at 160-218 and 743-854, vaccine-associated CD4 TCRs spanned spike.

CDR1 GTSNPN and CDR2 SVGIG come from the germline V gene (reference sequence). The V gene end was trimmed by 8 bases and the J gene end by 2 bases; junction bases not matched to a gene: 13. CDR3 size: 16 residues. V is TRBV30 and J is TRBJ2-3, with 10 nucleotides matching TRBD2. This receptor was identified in an adult in good health. This specimen consisted of peripheral blood, obtained on day 0 of AZD1222 vaccination. CDR3 protein: CAGTHKLAGHTDTQYF. The CDR3 nucleotides are TGTGCCGGAACCCACAAACTAGCGGGGCACACAGATACGCAGTATTTT.